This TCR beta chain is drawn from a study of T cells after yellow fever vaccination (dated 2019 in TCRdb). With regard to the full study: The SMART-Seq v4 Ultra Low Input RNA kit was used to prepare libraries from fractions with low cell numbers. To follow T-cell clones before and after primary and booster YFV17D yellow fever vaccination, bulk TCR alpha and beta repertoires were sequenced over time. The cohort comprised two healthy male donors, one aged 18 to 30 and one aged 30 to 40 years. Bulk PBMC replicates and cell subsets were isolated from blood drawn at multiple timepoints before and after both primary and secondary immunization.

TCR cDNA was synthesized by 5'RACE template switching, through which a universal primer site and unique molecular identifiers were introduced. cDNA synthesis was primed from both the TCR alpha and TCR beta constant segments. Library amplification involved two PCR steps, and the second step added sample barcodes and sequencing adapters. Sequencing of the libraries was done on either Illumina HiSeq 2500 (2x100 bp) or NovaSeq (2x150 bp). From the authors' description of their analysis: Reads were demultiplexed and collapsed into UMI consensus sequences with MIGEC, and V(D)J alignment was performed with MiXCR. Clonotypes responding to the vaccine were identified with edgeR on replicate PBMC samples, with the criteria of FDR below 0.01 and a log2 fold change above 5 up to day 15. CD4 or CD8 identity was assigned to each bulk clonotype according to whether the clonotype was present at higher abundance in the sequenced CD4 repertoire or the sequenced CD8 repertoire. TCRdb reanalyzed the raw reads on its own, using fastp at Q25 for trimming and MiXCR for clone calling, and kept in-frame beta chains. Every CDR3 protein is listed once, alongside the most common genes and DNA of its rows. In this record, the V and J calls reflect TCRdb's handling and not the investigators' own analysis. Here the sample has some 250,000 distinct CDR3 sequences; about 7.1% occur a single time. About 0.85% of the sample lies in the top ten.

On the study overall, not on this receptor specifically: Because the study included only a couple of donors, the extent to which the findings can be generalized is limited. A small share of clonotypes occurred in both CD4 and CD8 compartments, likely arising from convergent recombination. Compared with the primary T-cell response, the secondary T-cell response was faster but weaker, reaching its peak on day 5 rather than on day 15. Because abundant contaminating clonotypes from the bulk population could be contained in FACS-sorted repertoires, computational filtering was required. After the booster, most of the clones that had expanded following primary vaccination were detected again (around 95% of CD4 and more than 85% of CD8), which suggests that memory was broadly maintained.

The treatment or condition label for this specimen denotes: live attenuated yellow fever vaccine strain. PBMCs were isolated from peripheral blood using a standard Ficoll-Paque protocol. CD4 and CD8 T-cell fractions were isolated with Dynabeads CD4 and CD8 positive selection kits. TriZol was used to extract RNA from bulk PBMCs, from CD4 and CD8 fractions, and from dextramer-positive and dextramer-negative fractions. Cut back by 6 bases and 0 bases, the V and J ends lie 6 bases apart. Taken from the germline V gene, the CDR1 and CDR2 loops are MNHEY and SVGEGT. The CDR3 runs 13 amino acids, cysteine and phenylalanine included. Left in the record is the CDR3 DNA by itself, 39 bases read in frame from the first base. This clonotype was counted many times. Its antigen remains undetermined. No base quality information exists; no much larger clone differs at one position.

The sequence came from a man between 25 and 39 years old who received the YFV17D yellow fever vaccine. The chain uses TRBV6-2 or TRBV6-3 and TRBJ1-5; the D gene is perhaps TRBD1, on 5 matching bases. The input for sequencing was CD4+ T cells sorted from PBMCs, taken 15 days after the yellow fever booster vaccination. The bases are TGTGCCAGCAGACAGGATAGCAATCAGCCCCAGCATTTT. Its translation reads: CASRQDSNQPQHF.